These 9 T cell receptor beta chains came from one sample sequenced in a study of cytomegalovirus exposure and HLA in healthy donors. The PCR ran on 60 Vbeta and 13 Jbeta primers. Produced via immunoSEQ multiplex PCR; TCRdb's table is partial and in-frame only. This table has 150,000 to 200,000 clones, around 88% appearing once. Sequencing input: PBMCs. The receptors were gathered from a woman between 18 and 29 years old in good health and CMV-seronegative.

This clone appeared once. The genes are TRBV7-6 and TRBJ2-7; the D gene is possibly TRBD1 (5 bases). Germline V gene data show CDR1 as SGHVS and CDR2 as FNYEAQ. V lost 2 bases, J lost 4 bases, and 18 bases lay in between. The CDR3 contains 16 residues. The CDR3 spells CASSLTGDSSPYEQYF. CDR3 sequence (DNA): TGTGCCAGCAGCTTAACAGGTGACAGTTCCCCTTACGAGCAGTACTTC. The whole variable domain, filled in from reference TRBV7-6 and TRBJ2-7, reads GAGVSQSPRYKVTKRGQDVALRCDPISGHVSLYWYRQALGQGPEFLTYFNYEAQQDKSGLPNDRFSAERPEGSISTLTIQRTEQRDSAMYRCASSLTGDSSPYEQYFGPGTRLTVT.

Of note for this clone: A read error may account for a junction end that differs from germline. The CDR3 reads CATSGEWGGTEAFF. The CDR3 region has the DNA TGTGCCACCAGCGGAGAGTGGGGAGGCACTGAAGCTTTCTTT. The chain recombines TRBV15 with TRBJ1-1; D gene uncertain. The germline CDR1 and CDR2 sequences are LNHNV and YYDKDF (reference sequence). This CDR3 region has 14 residues. Drawing the rest from reference TRBV15 and TRBJ1-1, the complete variable domain is DAMVIQNPRYQVTQFGKPVTLSCSQTLNHNVMYWYQQKSSQAPKLLFHYYDKDFNNEADTPDNFQSRRPNTSFCFLDIRSPGLGDTAMYLCATSGEWGGTEAFFGQGTRLTVV.

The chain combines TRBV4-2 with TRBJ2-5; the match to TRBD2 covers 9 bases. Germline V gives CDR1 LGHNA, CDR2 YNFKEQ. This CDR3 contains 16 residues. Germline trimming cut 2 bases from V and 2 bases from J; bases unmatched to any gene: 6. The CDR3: CASSQPTSGLQETQYF. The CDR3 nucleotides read TGTGCCAGCAGCCAACCGACTAGCGGATTACAAGAGACCCAGTACTTC.

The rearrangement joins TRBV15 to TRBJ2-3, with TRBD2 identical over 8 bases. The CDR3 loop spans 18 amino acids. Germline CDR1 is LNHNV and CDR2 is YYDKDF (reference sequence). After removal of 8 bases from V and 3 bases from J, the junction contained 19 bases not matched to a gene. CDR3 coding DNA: TGTGCCACCCCCCCCCGGCAGCGGGGGCCCAAAGGTACAGATACGCAGTATTTT. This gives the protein CATPPRQRGPKGTDTQYF.

CDR3 bases: TGTGCCATCAGTGAGGGAATAGGGGAGAACACTGAAGCTTTCTTT. Protein: CAISEGIGENTEAFF. V is TRBV10-3 and J is TRBJ1-1; perhaps TRBD1 as D (5 bases). Germline V gene lookup returns CDR1 ENHRY and CDR2 SYGVKD. The CDR3 has 15 residues. Trimming stripped 2 bases from V and 1 base from J, with 11 bases between.

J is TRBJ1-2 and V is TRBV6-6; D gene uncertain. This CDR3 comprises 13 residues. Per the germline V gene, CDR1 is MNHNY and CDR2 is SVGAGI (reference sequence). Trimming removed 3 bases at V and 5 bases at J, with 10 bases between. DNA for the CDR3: TGTGCCAGCAGTTATGAACGGTTTTATGGCTACACCTTC. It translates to CASSYERFYGYTF.

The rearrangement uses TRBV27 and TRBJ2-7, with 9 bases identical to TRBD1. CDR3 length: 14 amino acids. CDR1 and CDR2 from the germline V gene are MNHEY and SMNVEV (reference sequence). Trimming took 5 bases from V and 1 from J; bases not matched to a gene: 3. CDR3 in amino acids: CASSKQGASYEQYF. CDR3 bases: TGTGCCAGCAGTAAACAGGGGGCGTCCTACGAGCAGTACTTC.

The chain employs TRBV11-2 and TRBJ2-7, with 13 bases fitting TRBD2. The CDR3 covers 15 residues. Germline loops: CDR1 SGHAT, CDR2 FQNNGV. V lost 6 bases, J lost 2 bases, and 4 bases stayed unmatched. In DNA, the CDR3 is TGTGCCAGCAGACCCGGACTAGCGGGAGCCTACGAGCAGTACTTC. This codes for CASRPGLAGAYEQYF.

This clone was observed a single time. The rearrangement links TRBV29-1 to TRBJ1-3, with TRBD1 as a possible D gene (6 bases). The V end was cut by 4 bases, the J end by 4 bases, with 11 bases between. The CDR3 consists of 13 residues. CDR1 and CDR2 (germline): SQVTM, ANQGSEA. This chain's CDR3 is CSVGQEDGNTIYF. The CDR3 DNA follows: TGCAGCGTTGGACAGGAGGACGGAAACACCATATATTTT.